The 14 T cell receptor beta chains given below trace back to one sample, sequenced in a study of T-cell reconstitution after alpha-beta-depleted transplantation in children (TCRdb year 2016). Library generation was performed with PCR. Instrument on record: Illumina HiSeq 2500. TCR libraries were prepared with molecular barcoding, using unique molecular identifiers to normalize TCRbeta repertoire quantification. TCRdb took the public reads, trimmed them with fastp at Q25, ran MiXCR for clone calling and kept in-frame beta chains. Rows are combined by CDR3 protein, so each entry shows the most common genes and DNA. This sample is represented by about 460,000 distinct CDR3 sequences; around 12% of them were singletons. Approximately 5.4% of the sample lies in the top ten. This sample comprised PBMCs from the stem cell graft donor, obtained from the stem cell graft. The source of these receptors is a human donor who donated a stem cell graft to a child with combined immunodeficiency.

The J gene is TRBJ2-5, the V gene TRBV24-1; 10 bases fit TRBD1. The CDR3 is made up of 15 amino acids. CDR1 KGHDR and CDR2 SFDVKD come from the germline V gene. V trimming: 4 bases; J trimming: 4 bases; junction bases outside the gene matches: 5. CDR3 nucleotide sequence: TGTGCCACCAGTGAATGGACAGGGGGAGTAGAGACCCAGTACTTC. It translates to CATSEWTGGVETQYF.

The table lists this clonotype with many counts. V usage is TRBV6-5 and J usage is TRBJ2-7; D perhaps matches TRBD1 (5 bases). Trimming took off 2 bases at V and 2 bases at J, with 19 bases between the two ends. Germline CDR1 and CDR2: MNHEY and SVGAGI. The CDR3 extends over 17 amino acids. CDR3 loop: CASSYRGFGASPYEQYF. The CDR3 DNA is TGTGCCAGCAGTTACAGGGGTTTTGGGGCAAGTCCCTACGAGCAGTACTTC.

The chain is built from TRBV11-2 and TRBJ2-1; the match to TRBD2 covers 9 bases. There are 16 residues in the CDR3. The germline V gene encodes CDR1 SGHAT and CDR2 FQNNGV. Losses at the gene ends were 3 bases for V and 9 bases for J; bases not matched to a gene: 12. Written as DNA, the CDR3 is TGTGCCAGCAGCTTTTGGGTTAGCGGGAGCTTGAGTGAGCAGTTCTTC. Its translation: CASSFWVSGSLSEQFF.

This chain joins TRBV20-1 and TRBJ2-1, with 10 nucleotides matching TRBD2. CDR1 and CDR2 from the germline V gene are DFQATT and SNEGSKA (reference sequence). This CDR3 has 19 amino acids. With V trimmed by 1 base and J by 0 bases, 12 bases remained unmatched. The CDR3: CSARAKGLAGASSYNEQFF. The CDR3 DNA is TGCAGTGCTAGAGCTAAGGGCCTAGCGGGGGCGAGCTCCTACAATGAGCAGTTCTTC.

V and J are TRBV6-2 or TRBV6-3 and TRBJ2-1; TRBD2 aligns across 8 bases. Germline V gene sequence: CDR1 MNHEY, CDR2 SVGEGT. V gave up 0 bases and J gave up 6 bases; unmatched junction bases: 4. The CDR3 length is 15 residues. CDR3 in amino acids: CASSYSSGVPNEQFF. The CDR3 coding sequence is TGTGCCAGCAGTTACTCTAGCGGGGTTCCCAATGAGCAGTTCTTC.

This clonotype was detected ten times or more. The chain combines TRBV27 with TRBJ1-5; D perhaps matches TRBD1 (6 bases). V was shortened by 6 bases and J by 9 bases, with 15 bases between the two germline ends. Germline CDR1 and CDR2: MNHEY and SMNVEV (reference sequence). The CDR3 runs 13 residues. The chain's CDR3 is CASSPTGIGPQHF. In nucleotides, the CDR3 is TGTGCCAGCAGCCCTACAGGGATCGGGCCCCAGCATTTT.

The sample holds many counts of this clonotype. The J gene is TRBJ1-6, the V gene TRBV5-1; no definite D call. Trimming cost V 0 bases and J 3 bases, with 16 bases left between them. The germline gives CDR1 SGHRS, CDR2 YFSETQ. CDR3 length: 18 residues. CDR3 loop: CASSLGSMGPLYNSPLHF. The CDR3 DNA is TGCGCCAGCAGCTTGGGATCTATGGGCCCGCTCTATAATTCACCCCTCCACTTT. The variable domain in full, completed from reference TRBV5-1 and TRBJ1-6, reads KAGVTQTPRYLIKTRGQQVTLSCSPISGHRSVSWYQQTPGQGLQFLFEYFSETQRNKGNFPGRFSGRQFSNSRSEMNVSTLELGDSALYLCASSLGSMGPLYNSPLHFGNGTRLTVT.

Worth noting for this clonotype: Because the CDR3's place on the DNA is in doubt, the DNA is left out and the CDR3 is given as listed by TCRdb. The chain uses TRBV6-2 or TRBV6-3 and TRBJ2-2; the table names TRBD2, a call not compared with the DNA. Germline assignment: CDR1 MNHEY and CDR2 SVGEGT. The CDR3 spans 20 residues, counting both ends. This CDR3 reads CASNPRGLAGAPLSPGSCFF.

This chain uses TRBV10-3 with TRBJ2-1; 8 bases agree with TRBD1. The CDR3 has 15 amino acids. Germline V lookup: CDR1 ENHRY, CDR2 SYGVKD. V dropped 5 bases and J dropped 2; count of bases not matched to a gene: 5. The CDR3 DNA is TGTGCCATCAGTCTGGACAGGGTCACCTACAATGAGCAGTTCTTC. It is translated as CAISLDRVTYNEQFF.

This clonotype has a count of ten or more. The J gene is TRBJ2-7, the V gene TRBV28, with 9 bases aligning to TRBD2. The trim removed 3 bases at V and 2 bases at J, leaving 2 bases unmatched. The length of the CDR3 is 14 residues. CDR1 and CDR2 from the germline V gene are MDHEN and SYDVKM. The CDR3, as DNA: TGTGCCAGCAGTTTTGCGGGGGGGACCTACGAGCAGTACTTC. This translates into CASSFAGGTYEQYF.

This clonotype was detected many times. One end of the junction fails to match germline, which may point to a read error. This sequence joins TRBV12-3 or TRBV12-4 and TRBJ1-2, with D possibly matching TRBD1 (6 bases). This CDR3 has 11 amino acids. The CDR3 loop is CASSLGGGYTF. The CDR3 nucleotides are TGTGCCAGCAGCTTAGGGGGGGGCTACACCTTC.

The genes are TRBV6-2 or TRBV6-3 and TRBJ2-4; D unresolved. The V gene lost 2 bases and the J gene lost 2 bases, with 7 bases spanning the gap. The CDR3 totals 14 residues. Germline CDR1 MNHEY, CDR2 SVGEGT. The CDR3 reads CASSYMGSKNIQYF. CDR3 coding DNA: TGTGCCAGCAGTTACATGGGATCCAAAAACATTCAGTACTTC.

CDR3 DNA sequence: TGTGCCAGCAGCCGCGGACTAATTTTGACCCAGTACTTC. Amino acid sequence: CASSRGLILTQYF. The gene calls are TRBV6-2 or TRBV6-3 and TRBJ2-5; possible D gene TRBD2, 6 bases. Trimming took off 6 bases at V and 7 bases at J, with 15 bases between the two ends. Germline values: CDR1 MNHEY, CDR2 SVGEGT. The length of the CDR3 is 13 residues.

The V call is TRBV7-2, the J call TRBJ2-7, with 10 bases fitting TRBD1. The ends lost 5 bases at V and 7 bases at J; junction bases unmatched: 11. The germline gives CDR1 SGHTA, CDR2 FQGNSA. The CDR3 extends over 15 amino acids. CDR3 nucleotides: TGTGCCAGCAGCCCTCAGACAGGGGGCTTAGCGGAGCAGTACTTC. Residues: CASSPQTGGLAEQYF. The entire variable domain, with the rest obtained from reference TRBV7-2 and TRBJ2-7, is as follows: GAGVSQSPSNKVTEKGKDVELRCDPISGHTALYWYRQSLGQGLEFLIYFQGNSAPDKSGLPSDRFSAERTGGSVSTLTIQRTQQEDSAVYLCASSPQTGGLAEQYFGPGTRLTVT.